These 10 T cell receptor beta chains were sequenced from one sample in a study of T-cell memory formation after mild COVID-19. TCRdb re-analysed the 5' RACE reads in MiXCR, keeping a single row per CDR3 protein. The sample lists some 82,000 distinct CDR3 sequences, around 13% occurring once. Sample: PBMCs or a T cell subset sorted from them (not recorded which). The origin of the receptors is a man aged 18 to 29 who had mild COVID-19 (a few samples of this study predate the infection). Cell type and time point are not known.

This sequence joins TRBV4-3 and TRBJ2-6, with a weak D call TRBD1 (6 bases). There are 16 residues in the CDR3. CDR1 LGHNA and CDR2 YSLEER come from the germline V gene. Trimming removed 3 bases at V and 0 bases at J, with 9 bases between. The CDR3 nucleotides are TGCGCCAGCAGCCAGCAGGGGCTCTCTGGGGCCAACGTCCTGACTTTC. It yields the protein CASSQQGLSGANVLTF.

The CDR3 region is CASSQERDEQFF. In DNA form, the CDR3 reads TGTGCCAGCAGCCAAGAGCGGGATGAGCAGTTCTTC. The chain recombines TRBV14 with TRBJ2-1; D perhaps matches TRBD2 (5 bases). Per the germline V gene, CDR1 is SGHDN and CDR2 is FVKESK. The CDR3 is made up of 12 amino acids. The V end lost 0 bases, the J end lost 8 bases, and 5 bases lay between the germline ends.

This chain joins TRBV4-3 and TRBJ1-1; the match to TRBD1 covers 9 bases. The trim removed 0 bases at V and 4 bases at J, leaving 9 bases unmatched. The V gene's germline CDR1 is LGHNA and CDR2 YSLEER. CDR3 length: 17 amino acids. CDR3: CASSQESRTGDGTEAFF. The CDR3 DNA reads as TGCGCCAGCAGCCAAGAGAGCCGGACAGGGGATGGCACTGAAGCTTTCTTT.

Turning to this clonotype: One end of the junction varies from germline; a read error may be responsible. The CDR3, as DNA: TGTGCCAGCAGTCACTCATTCGAGGGGGTACCGATTGAAGCTTTCTTT. Translating gives CASSHSFEGVPIEAFF. This rearrangement joins TRBV6-6 to TRBJ1-1; weak D call: TRBD1 (6 bases). Looked up from germline, CDR1 is MNHNY and CDR2 is SVGAGI (reference sequence). This CDR3 has 16 residues.

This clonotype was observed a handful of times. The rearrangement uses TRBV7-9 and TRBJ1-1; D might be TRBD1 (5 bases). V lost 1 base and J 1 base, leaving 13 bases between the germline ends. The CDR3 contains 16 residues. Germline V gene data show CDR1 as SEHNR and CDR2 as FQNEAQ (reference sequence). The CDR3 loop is CASSLVSVGANTEAFF. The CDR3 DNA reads TGTGCCAGCAGCTTAGTGTCGGTAGGGGCGAACACTGAAGCTTTCTTT.

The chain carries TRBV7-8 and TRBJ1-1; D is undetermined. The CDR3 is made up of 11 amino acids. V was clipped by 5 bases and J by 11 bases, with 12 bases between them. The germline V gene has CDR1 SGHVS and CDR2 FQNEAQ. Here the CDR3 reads CASSVGLWAFF. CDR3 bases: TGTGCCAGCAGCGTTGGACTGTGGGCTTTCTTT.

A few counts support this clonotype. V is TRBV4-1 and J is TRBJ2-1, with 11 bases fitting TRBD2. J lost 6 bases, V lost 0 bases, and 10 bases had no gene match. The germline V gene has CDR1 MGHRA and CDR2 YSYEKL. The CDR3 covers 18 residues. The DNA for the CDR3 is TGCGCCAGCAGCCAAGAAGCGGGGCTAGCGGGGGGAGGCAATGAGCAGTTCTTC. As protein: CASSQEAGLAGGGNEQFF.

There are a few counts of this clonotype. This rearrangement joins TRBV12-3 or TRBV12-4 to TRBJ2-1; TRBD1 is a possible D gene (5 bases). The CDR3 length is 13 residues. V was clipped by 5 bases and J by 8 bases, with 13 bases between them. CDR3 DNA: TGTGCCAGCAGTCCCTCCCAGGGATATGAGCAGTTCTTC. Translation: CASSPSQGYEQFF.

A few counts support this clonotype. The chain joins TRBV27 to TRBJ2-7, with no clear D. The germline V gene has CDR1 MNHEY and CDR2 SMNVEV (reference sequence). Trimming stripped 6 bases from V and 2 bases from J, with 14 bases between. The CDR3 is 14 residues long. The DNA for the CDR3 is TGTGCCAGCAGCCTTGTAGGGCGCCCCTACGAGCAGTACTTC. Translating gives CASSLVGRPYEQYF.

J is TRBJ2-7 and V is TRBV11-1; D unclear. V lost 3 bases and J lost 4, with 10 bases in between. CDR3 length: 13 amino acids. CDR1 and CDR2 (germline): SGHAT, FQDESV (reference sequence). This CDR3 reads CASSLADLYEQYF. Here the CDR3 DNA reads TGTGCCAGCAGCTTGGCAGATCTATACGAGCAGTACTTC.